These T cell receptor beta chains were read from a single sample in a study of Tregs in tolerant kidney transplant recipients. Measured with immunoSEQ multiplex PCR; TCRdb has only the in-frame clones, and not every one. Of around 61,000 clones in the sample, about 90% were seen once. The sequences come from CD4+ T cells from blood (PBMCs), collected 6 months after the transplant. The receptors were gathered from a human patient who received a combined kidney and bone marrow transplant. The graft donor may be the source of some T cells. CDR3s include the opening cysteine and the closing phenylalanine or tryptophan. A D gene is named only where the DNA matches it firmly. For some rows the clone size is stated as once, few or many, or as a class when expanded; others skip it.

j_gene,abundance,len,d_gene,v_gene,CDR3aa,CDR3nt
TRBJ2-7,-,14,-,TRBV11-2,CASSLLRGGHEQYF,TGTGCCAGCAGCTTACTCAGGGGTGGCCACGAGCAGTACTTC
TRBJ2-7,-,15,-,TRBV5-4,CASSWGGPLSYEQYF,TGTGCCAGCAGCTGGGGGGGCCCCTTATCCTACGAGCAGTACTTC
TRBJ2-1,-,15,-,TRBV10-2,CASTREGPEVNEQFF,TGCGCCAGCACTCGTGAGGGCCCGGAGGTAAATGAGCAGTTCTTC
TRBJ2-7,-,14,-,TRBV7-2,CASSLAGNPYEQYF,TGTGCCAGCAGCTTAGCCGGGAACCCCTACGAGCAGTACTTC
TRBJ2-5,-,14,-,TRBV6-5,CASSYGGDQETQYF,TGTGCCAGCAGTTATGGCGGGGACCAAGAGACCCAGTACTTC
TRBJ2-7,-,14,-,TRBV4-3,CASSQVVRSYEQYF,TGCGCCAGCAGCCAAGTAGTCAGGTCCTACGAGCAGTACTTC
TRBJ2-7,once,14,TRBD1,TRBV9,CASSLGQGSYEQYF,TGTGCCAGCAGCCTCGGACAGGGAAGCTACGAGCAGTACTTC
TRBJ2-1,-,13,-,TRBV18,CASSPRGDNEQFF,TGTGCCAGCTCACCTAGGGGTGACAATGAGCAGTTCTTC
TRBJ2-7,-,13,TRBD1,TRBV18,CASSLTGGREQYF,TGTGCCAGCTCACTGACAGGGGGCCGCGAGCAGTACTTC
TRBJ2-1,-,15,TRBD2,TRBV25-1,CASSGGLAAYNEQFF,TGTGCCAGCAGTGGGGGACTAGCGGCCTACAATGAGCAGTTCTTC
TRBJ1-2,-,14,-,TRBV4-2,CASSQGTANYGYTF,TGTGCCAGCAGCCAAGGGACAGCCAACTATGGCTACACCTTC
TRBJ1-1,-,13,-,TRBV7-2,CASSSVRNTEAFF,TGTGCCAGCAGCTCCGTTCGGAACACTGAAGCTTTCTTT
TRBJ2-3,-,17,TRBD1,TRBV7-9,CASSPNRGVSSTDTQYF,TGTGCCAGCAGTCCTAACAGGGGAGTCTCCAGCACAGATACGCAGTATTTT
TRBJ2-3,-,14,-,TRBV7-6,CASSSRQVTDTQYF,TGTGCCAGCAGCTCTCGACAGGTCACAGATACGCAGTATTTT
TRBJ1-2,-,15,TRBD1,TRBV4-1,CASSAKTTGRYGYTF,TGCGCCAGCAGCGCAAAAACGACAGGGCGGTATGGCTACACCTTC
TRBJ1-2,once,14,-,TRBV5-1,CASSLERMSYGYTF,TGCGCCAGCAGCTTGGAGCGGATGAGCTATGGCTACACCTTC
TRBJ2-3,-,14,TRBD1,TRBV19,CASSRDRRTDTQYF,TGTGCCAGTAGCCGGGACAGGCGGACAGATACGCAGTATTTT
TRBJ1-5,-,15,-,TRBV2,CASSEPRYSNQPQHF,TGTGCCAGCAGTGAACCTAGATATAGCAATCAGCCCCAGCATTTT
TRBJ2-2,-,16,-,TRBV12-5,CASGLSGGTGTGELFF,TGTGCTAGTGGTTTGTCGGGCGGGACGGGCACCGGGGAGCTGTTTTTT
TRBJ1-1,-,14,-,TRBV4-1,CASSHLQGNTEAFF,TGCGCCAGCAGCCACTTACAGGGGAACACTGAAGCTTTCTTT
TRBJ2-7,-,15,-,TRBV11-2,CASTISTDPTYEQYF,TGTGCCAGCACCATCTCGACAGACCCTACCTACGAGCAGTACTTC
TRBJ1-2,-,14,TRBD1,TRBV10-3,CAISESGTVTGYTF,TGTGCCATCAGTGAGTCGGGGACAGTAACTGGCTACACCTTC
TRBJ2-7,-,16,TRBD1,TRBV7-2,CASSSYTGAFTYEQYF,TGTGCCAGCAGCTCTTATACAGGGGCTTTTACTTACGAGCAGTACTTC
TRBJ2-7,-,14,-,TRBV6-4,CASSDSTSFNEQYF,TGTGCCAGCAGTGACTCGACTAGTTTCAACGAGCAGTACTTC
TRBJ1-4,few,14,TRBD1,TRBV7-2,CASSLDRGSEKLFF,TGTGCCAGCAGCTTAGACAGGGGCAGTGAAAAACTGTTTTTT
TRBJ1-5,-,15,TRBD1,TRBV28,CATIWGQEGNQPQHF,TGTGCCACCATCTGGGGACAGGAGGGCAATCAGCCCCAGCATTTT
TRBJ2-5,once,14,TRBD1,TRBV7-6,CASNRSRGLETQYF,TGTGCCAGTAACCGATCCAGGGGGTTAGAGACCCAGTACTTC
TRBJ2-2,-,12,TRBD2,TRBV29-1,CSVPGGAGELFF,TGCAGCGTTCCCGGGGGGGCCGGGGAGCTGTTTTTT